This T cell receptor (beta chain) is from a study of neoadjuvant anti-PD-1 for oral cavity cancer. Sequencing was performed with immunoSEQ multiplex PCR; in TCRdb, only in-frame clones are kept and a portion is missing. Counted here are about 12,000 clones, around two thirds occurring once; the ten biggest clones make up more than 2%. The CDR3 is made up of 18 amino acids. The chain combines TRBV21-1 with TRBJ2-3; whether TRBD2, the table's D call, matches the DNA was not checked. TRBV21-1 is classified as a pseudogene. The source of this sequence is a person aged 35-80 years with oral cavity squamous cell carcinoma. This sample comprised PBMCs, obtained before nivolumab (anti-PD-1) treatment. The CDR3 is CASSLASGRADKPDTQYF. CDR3 DNA sequence: TGTGCCAGCAGCCTGGCTAGCGGGAGGGCCGATAAGCCAGATACGCAGTATTTT.